The source of this TCR beta chain is a study of CD8 T cells in Susac syndrome. With random hexamers, reverse transcription was performed on about 0.5 to 1 ug of RNA. TCRdb reanalysed the immunoSEQ multiplex PCR reads using MiXCR and keeps one entry per CDR3 protein. This sample yields roughly 160,000 distinct CDR3 sequences, of which 95% to 96% are seen a single time; approximately 0.12% belongs to the top ten. The CDR3 totals 16 residues. V dropped 5 bases and J dropped 8 bases, with 19 bases sitting between them. From germline, CDR1 is SGHTA and CDR2 FQGNSA. FACS was used to enrich TEMRA cells, whereas the CD8+ and CD4+ T cells were obtained by negative isolation.

What was sequenced was CD4+ T cells from PBMCs. The V and J genes are TRBV7-2 and TRBJ1-6; D might be TRBD1 (6 bases). This clonotype was obtained from a human donor with Susac syndrome. CDR3 region: CASSPNRAGNHSPLHF. The CDR3 nucleotides are TGTGCCAGCAGCCCCAACAGGGCGGGGAATCATTCACCCCTCCACTTT.